This T cell receptor (beta chain) comes out of a study of identical twins. Overall study findings and caveats: Twins shared beta out-of-frame sequences in excess, but this excess was weaker.

J gave up 8 bases and V 4 bases, and 6 bases lay outside the gene matches. The CDR3 is 13 residues long. CDR1 and CDR2 (germline): MDHEN, SYDVKM. This clonotype was recorded a few times. Its target is not known. All donors were healthy, and all were Caucasian. TCRdb processed the 5' RACE reads anew with MiXCR; each CDR3 protein has one entry. This sample has 750,000 to 950,000 distinct CDR3 sequences, with 12% found just once. Another study also made use of these data, one on yellow fever vaccine responses in identical twins.

This chain connects TRBV28 to TRBJ1-2; 8 bases agree with TRBD1. The receptor's source is a woman between 18 and 29 years old in good health. Sequencing was performed on PBMCs. CDR3 amino acids: CASSSQTGEGYTF. The CDR3 DNA is TGTGCCAGCAGTTCCCAGACAGGGGAAGGCTACACCTTC.